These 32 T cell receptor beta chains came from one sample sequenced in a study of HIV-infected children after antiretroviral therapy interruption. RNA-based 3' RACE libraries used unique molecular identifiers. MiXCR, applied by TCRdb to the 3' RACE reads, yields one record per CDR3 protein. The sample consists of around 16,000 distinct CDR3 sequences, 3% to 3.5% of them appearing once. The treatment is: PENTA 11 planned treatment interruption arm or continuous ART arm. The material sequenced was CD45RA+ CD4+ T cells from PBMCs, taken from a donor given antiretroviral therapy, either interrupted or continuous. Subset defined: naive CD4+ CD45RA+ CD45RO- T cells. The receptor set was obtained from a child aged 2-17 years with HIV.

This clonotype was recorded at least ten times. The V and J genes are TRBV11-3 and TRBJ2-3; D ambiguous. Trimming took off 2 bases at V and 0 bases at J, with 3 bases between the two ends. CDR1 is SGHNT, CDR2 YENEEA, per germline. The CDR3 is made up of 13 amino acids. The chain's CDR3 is CASSLSSTDTQYF. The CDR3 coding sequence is TGTGCCAGCAGCTTATCCAGCACAGATACGCAGTATTTT.

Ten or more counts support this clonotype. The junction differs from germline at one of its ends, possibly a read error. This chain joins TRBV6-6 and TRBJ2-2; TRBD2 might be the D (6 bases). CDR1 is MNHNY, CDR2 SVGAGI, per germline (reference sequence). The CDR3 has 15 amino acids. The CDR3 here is CASSDLGGNTGQLYF. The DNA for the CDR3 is TGTGCCAGCAGTGATCTGGGGGGAAACACCGGGCAGCTCTACTTT.

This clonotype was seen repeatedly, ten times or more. CDR3: CASSLRAPSADTQYF. For the CDR3, the DNA is TGTGCCAGCAGCTTAAGAGCCCCTTCAGCAGATACGCAGTATTTT. The chain has TRBV7-9 and TRBJ2-3; D call uncertain. The CDR3 runs to 15 residues. V was cut by 2 bases and J by 4 bases, with 13 bases left in between. Germline CDR1 is SEHNR and CDR2 is FQNEAQ (reference sequence).

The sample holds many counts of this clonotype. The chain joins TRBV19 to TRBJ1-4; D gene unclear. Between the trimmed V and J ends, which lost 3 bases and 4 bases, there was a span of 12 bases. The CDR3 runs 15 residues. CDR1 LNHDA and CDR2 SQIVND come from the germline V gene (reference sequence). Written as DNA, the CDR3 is TGTGCCAGTAGTATGGTGGGCGCGAGTAATGAAAAACTGTTTTTT. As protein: CASSMVGASNEKLFF. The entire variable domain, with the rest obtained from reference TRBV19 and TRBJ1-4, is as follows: DGGITQSPKYLFRKEGQNVTLSCEQNLNHDAMYWYRQDPGQGLRLIYYSQIVNDFQKGDIAEGYSVSREKKESFPLTVTSAQKNPTAFYLCASSMVGASNEKLFFGSGTQLSVL.

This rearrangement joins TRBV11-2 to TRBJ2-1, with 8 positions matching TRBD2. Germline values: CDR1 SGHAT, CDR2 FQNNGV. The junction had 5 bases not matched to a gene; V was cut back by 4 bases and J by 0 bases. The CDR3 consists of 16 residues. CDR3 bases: TGTGCCAGCAGCTCCATAGCGGGGAGCTCCTACAATGAGCAGTTCTTC. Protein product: CASSSIAGSSYNEQFF.

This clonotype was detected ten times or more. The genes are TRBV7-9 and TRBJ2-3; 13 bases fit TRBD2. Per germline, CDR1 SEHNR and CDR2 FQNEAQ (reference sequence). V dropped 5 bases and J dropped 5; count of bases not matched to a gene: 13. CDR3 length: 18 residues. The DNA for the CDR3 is TGTGCCAGCAGCCTGGACTGGAGGACTAGCGGGAGAGGAGATACGCAGTATTTT. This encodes CASSLDWRTSGRGDTQYF.

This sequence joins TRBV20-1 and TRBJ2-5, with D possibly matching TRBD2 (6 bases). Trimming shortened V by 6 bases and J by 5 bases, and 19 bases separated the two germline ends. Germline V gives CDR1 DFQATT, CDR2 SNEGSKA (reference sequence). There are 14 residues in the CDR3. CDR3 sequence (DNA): TGCAGTGCCAGCGCGTTTGGAGGGAGGGAGACCCAGTACTTC. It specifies CSASAFGGRETQYF.

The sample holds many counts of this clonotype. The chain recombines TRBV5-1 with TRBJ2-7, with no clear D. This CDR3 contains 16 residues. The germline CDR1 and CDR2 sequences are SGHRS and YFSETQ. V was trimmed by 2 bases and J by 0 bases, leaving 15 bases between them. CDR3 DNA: TGCGCCAGCAGCTTCGGTCGCGACGGCCCCTCCTACGAGCAGTACTTC. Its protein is CASSFGRDGPSYEQYF.

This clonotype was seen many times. The CDR3 region has the DNA TGTGCCAGCAGCCAAGGATCTGGAAACACCATATATTTT. It translates to CASSQGSGNTIYF. This sequence joins TRBV3-1 and TRBJ1-3; no definite D call. The V gene's germline CDR1 is LGHDT and CDR2 YNNKEL (reference sequence). With 1 base removed from V and 1 base from J, the gap between germline ends came to 2 bases. The CDR3 runs to 13 residues.

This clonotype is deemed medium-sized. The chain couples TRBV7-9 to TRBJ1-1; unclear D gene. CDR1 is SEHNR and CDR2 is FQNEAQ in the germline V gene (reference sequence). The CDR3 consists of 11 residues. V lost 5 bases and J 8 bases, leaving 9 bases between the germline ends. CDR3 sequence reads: CASSRALEAFF. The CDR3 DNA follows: TGTGCCAGCAGCCGAGCCCTGGAAGCTTTCTTT.

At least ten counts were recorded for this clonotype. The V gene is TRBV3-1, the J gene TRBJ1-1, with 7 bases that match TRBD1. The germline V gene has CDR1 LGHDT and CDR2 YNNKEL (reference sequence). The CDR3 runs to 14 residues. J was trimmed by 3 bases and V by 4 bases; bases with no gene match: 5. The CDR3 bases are TGTGCCAGCAGCCGTCTTCAGGGGGACACTGAAGCTTTCTTT. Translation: CASSRLQGDTEAFF.

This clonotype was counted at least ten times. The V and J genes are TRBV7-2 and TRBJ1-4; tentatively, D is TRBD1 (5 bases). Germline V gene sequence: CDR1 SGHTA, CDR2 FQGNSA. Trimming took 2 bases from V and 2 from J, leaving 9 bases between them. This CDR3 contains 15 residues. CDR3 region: CASSLNGGTNEKLFF. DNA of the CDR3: TGTGCCAGCAGCTTAAATGGGGGGACTAATGAAAAACTGTTTTTT.

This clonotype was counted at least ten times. CDR3 nucleotide sequence: TGTGCCAGCATTAAGGACAGGGTGGGCGAGCAGTACTTC. Its translation: CASIKDRVGEQYF. V gene TRBV12-3 or TRBV12-4 combines with J gene TRBJ2-1; 8 positions match TRBD1. The assigned J gene may be wrong: the sequence end matches TRBJ2-7 better. The CDR3 spans 13 residues.

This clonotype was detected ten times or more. DNA of the CDR3: TGCGCCAGCAGTCAAATTCAGCGGCAACCCTATGGCTACACCTTC. The encoded protein is CASSQIQRQPYGYTF. This rearrangement joins TRBV23-1 to TRBJ1-2, with D uncertain. TRBV23-1 is recorded as an ORF, its role being uncertain. The CDR3 sequence is 15 residues long. Trimming cost V 2 bases and J 4 bases, with 14 bases left between them.

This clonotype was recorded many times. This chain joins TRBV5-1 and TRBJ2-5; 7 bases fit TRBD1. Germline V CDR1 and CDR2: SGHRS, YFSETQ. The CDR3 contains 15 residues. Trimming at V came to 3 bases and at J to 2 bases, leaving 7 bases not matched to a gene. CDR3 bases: TGCGCCAGCAGCTACGAAACGGGACAGCAAGAGACCCAGTACTTC. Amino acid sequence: CASSYETGQQETQYF.

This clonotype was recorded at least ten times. The CDR3 coding sequence is TGCGCCAGCAGCCCGACAGTGAGCACAGATACGCAGTATTTT. It translates to CASSPTVSTDTQYF. V usage is TRBV5-1 and J usage is TRBJ2-3, with D possibly matching TRBD1 (5 bases). CDR3 length: 14 amino acids. V was trimmed by 4 bases and J by 0 bases, leaving 9 bases between them. Germline V gene lookup returns CDR1 SGHRS and CDR2 YFSETQ.

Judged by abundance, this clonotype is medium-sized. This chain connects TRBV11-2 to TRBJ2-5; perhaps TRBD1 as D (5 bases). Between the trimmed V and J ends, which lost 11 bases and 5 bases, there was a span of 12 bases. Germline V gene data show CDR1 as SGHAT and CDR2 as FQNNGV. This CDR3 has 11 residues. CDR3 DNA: TGTGCCTCCCGGACATCGGAGACCCAGTACTTC. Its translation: CASRTSETQYF.

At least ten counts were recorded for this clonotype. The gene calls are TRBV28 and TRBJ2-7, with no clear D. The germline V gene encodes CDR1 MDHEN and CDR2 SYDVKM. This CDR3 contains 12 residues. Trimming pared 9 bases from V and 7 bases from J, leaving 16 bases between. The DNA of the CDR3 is TGTGCCAGTAGTCATAGGGTGGGAGAGCAGTACTTC. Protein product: CASSHRVGEQYF.

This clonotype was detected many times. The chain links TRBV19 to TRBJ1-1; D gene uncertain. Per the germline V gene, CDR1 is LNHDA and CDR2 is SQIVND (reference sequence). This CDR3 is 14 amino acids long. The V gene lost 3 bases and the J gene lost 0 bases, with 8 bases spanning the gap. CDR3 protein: CASSISYMNTEAFF. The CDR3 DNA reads TGTGCCAGTAGTATTTCGTATATGAACACTGAAGCTTTCTTT.

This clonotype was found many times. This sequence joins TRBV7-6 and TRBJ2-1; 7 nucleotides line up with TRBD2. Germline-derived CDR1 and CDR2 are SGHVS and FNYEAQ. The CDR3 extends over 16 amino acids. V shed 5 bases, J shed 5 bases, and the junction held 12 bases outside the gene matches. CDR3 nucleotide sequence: TGTGCCAGCAGCGCCATGGGGGGGGTTTTGGACAATGAGCAGTTCTTC. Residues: CASSAMGGVLDNEQFF.

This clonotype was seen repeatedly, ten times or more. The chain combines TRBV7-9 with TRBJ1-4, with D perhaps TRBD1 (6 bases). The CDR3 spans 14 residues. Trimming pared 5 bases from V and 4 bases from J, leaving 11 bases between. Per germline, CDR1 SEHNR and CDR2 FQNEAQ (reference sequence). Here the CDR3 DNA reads TGTGCCAGCAGCCGCTTAGGGGGTAATGAAAAACTGTTTTTT. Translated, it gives CASSRLGGNEKLFF.

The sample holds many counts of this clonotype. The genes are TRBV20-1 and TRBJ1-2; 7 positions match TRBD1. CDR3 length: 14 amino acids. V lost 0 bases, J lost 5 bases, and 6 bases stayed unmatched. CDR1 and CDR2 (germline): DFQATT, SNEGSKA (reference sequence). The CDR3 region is CSAREGTAGYGYTF. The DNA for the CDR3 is TGCAGTGCTAGAGAAGGGACAGCCGGATATGGCTACACCTTC.

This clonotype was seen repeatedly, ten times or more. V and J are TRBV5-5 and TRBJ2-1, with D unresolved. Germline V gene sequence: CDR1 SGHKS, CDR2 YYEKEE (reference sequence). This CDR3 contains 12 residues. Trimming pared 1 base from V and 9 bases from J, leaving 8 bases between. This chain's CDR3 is CASSLNSLEQFF. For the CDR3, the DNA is TGTGCCAGCAGCTTGAACAGTCTTGAGCAGTTCTTC.

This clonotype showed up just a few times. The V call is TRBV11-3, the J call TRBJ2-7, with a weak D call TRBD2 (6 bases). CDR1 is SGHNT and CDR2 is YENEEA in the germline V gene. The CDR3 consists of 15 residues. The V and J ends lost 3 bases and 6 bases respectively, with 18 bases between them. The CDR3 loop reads CASSFTWGGTGEQYF. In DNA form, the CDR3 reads TGTGCCAGCAGCTTCACTTGGGGAGGTACGGGCGAGCAGTACTTC. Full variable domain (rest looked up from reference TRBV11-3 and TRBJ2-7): EAGVVQSPRYKIIEKKQPVAFWCNPISGHNTLYWYLQNLGQGPELLIRYENEEAVDDSQLPKDRFSAERLKGVDSTLKIQPAELGDSAVYLCASSFTWGGTGEQYFGPGTRLTVT.

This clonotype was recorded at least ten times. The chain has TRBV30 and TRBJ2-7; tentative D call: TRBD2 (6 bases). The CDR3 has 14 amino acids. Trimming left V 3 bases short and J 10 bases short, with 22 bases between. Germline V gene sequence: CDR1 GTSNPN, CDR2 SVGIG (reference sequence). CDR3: CAWSDWGDSYEQYF. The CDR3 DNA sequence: TGTGCCTGGAGCGACTGGGGGGACTCCTATGAACAGTACTTC.

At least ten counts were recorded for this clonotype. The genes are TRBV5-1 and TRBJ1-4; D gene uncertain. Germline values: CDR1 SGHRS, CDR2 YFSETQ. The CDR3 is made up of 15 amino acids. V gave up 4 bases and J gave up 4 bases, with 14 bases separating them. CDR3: CASSDPTEFNEKLFF. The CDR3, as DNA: TGCGCCAGCAGCGATCCGACGGAGTTTAATGAAAAACTGTTTTTT.

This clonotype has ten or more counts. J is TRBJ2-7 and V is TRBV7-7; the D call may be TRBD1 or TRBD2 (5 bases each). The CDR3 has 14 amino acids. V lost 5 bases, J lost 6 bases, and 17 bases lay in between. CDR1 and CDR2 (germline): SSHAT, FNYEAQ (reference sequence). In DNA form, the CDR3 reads TGTGCCAGCAGCCCATTGGGACGGGGTATCGAGCAGTACTTC. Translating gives CASSPLGRGIEQYF.

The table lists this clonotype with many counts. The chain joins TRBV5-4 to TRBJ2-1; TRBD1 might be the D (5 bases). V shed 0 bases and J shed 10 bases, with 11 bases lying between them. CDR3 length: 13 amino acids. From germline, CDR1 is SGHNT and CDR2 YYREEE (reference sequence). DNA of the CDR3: TGTGCCAGCAGCTTGGACAGGTTGGGCGAGCAGTTCTTC. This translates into CASSLDRLGEQFF.

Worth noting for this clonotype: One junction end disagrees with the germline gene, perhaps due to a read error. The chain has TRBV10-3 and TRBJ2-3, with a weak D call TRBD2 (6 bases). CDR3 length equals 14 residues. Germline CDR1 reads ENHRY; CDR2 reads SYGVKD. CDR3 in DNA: TGTGCCAGCGGTGAAGAGACTAGTCAAAACACCTTGTACTTT. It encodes CASGEETSQNTLYF.

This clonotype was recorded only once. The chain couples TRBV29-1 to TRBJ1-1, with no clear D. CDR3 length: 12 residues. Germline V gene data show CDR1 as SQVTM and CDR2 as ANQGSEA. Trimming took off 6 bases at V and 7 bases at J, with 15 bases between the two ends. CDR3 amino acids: CSVSPTAFEAFF. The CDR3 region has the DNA TGCAGCGTATCCCCGACGGCGTTTGAAGCTTTCTTT.

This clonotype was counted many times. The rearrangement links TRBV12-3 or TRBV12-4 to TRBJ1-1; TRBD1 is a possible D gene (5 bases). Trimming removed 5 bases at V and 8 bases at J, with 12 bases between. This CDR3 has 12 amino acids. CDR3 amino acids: CASSPGRKEAFF. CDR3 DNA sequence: TGTGCCAGCAGTCCGGGACGGAAAGAAGCTTTCTTT.

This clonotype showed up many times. The CDR3 bases are TGTGCCAGCAGTTACTCCGGGACAGGGGGCTACGAGCAGTACTTC. Protein: CASSYSGTGGYEQYF. The chain joins TRBV6-5 to TRBJ2-7; TRBD1 aligns across 11 bases. This CDR3 comprises 15 residues. Germline V CDR1 and CDR2: MNHEY, SVGAGI. With V trimmed by 0 bases and J by 3 bases, 1 base remained unmatched.